The rows below give T cell receptor beta chains drawn from one sample of a study of blood T cell repertoires in COVID-19. Clones were sequenced by immunoSEQ multiplex PCR, and TCRdb holds only the in-frame ones, with some missing. This sample has tens of thousands of clones, with around 89% found just once. The material sequenced was peripheral blood. Receptors originate from a woman aged 55-70 years with active COVID-19. Both conserved end residues are part of each CDR3. The D gene is left open where the match is weak. Size tells how often a clone was seen (once, few, many) or the class of an expanded clone, and some rows leave it out.

>few|-|TRBJ1-1|TRBV19
TGTGCCAGTAGTGTGACAGTAATGAACACTGAAGCTTTCTTT
CASSVTVMNTEAFF
>once|TRBD1|TRBJ1-3|TRBV5-1
TGCGCCAGCAGCTTGGATGGACAGGGGAGAGGAGGAAACACCATATATTTT
CASSLDGQGRGGNTIYF
>-|TRBD2|TRBJ2-7|TRBV3-1/TRBV3-2
TGTGCCAGCAGCCAACCAATGACTAGCGGGGGCTACGAGCAGTACTTC
CASSQPMTSGGYEQYF
>-|-|TRBJ2-7|TRBV20-1
TGCAGTGCTAGTATTGTCGACGAGCAGTACTTC
CSASIVDEQYF
>-|-|TRBJ2-3|TRBV5-1
TGCGCCAGCAGCTTGGACAGGGGGGGAGATACGCAGTATTTT
CASSLDRGGDTQYF
>-|TRBD1|TRBJ1-2|TRBV10-3
TGTGCCATCAGTGGTACAGGGGGCGGCTATGGCTACACCTTC
CAISGTGGGYGYTF
>-|-|TRBJ2-3|TRBV18
TGTGCCAGCTCACCACCGGTAGCACCAGATACGCAGTATTTT
CASSPPVAPDTQYF
>-|TRBD1|TRBJ1-1|TRBV5-1
TGCGCCAGCAGCTTGGGGGCCAGGGGGTTCCAAGGGACTGAAGCTTTCTTT
CASSLGARGFQGTEAFF
>-|TRBD1|TRBJ2-2|TRBV10-1
TGCGCCAGCAGCCAGGGGGCGAACACCGGGGAGCTGTTTTTT
CASSQGANTGELFF
>-|-|TRBJ2-7|TRBV6-2/TRBV6-3
TGTGCCAGCAGTTACCCAGGGCGGTACGAGCAGTACTTC
CASSYPGRYEQYF
>-|TRBD2|TRBJ2-1|TRBV4-2
TGTGCCAGCCGCCGGGGGGGCTTGGATGAGCAGTTCTTC
CASRRGGLDEQFF
>-|-|TRBJ2-7|TRBV27
TGTGCCAGCAGTTCGTCTCCGGTATCCGAGCAGTACTTC
CASSSSPVSEQYF
>-|TRBD1|TRBJ2-1|TRBV5-1
TGCGCCAGCAGCCGGGACAGGAGCTCCTACAATGAGCAGTTCTTC
CASSRDRSSYNEQFF
>-|-|TRBJ1-1|TRBV19
TGTGCCAGTAGTATCGGGTGGGGTACGGTCGGGGAGAGCACTGAAGCTTTCTTT
CASSIGWGTVGESTEAFF
>-|TRBD1|TRBJ1-1|TRBV5-6
TGTGCCAGCACCTTTCGGGCCACAGGGGGAGGGACTGAAGCTTTCTTT
CASTFRATGGGTEAFF
>-|TRBD1|TRBJ2-7|TRBV6-5
TGTGCCTCCCGACAGGGACCCTACGAGCAGTACTTC
CASRQGPYEQYF
>-|-|TRBJ2-7|TRBV9
TGTGCCAGCAGCGCTTCGACGGGAATGGGCTACGAGCAGTACTTC
CASSASTGMGYEQYF
>-|TRBD2|TRBJ2-7|TRBV6-1
TGTGCCAGCAGTGGTACCCGTGGACTAGGGGACTACGAGCAGTACTTC
CASSGTRGLGDYEQYF
>-|TRBD1|TRBJ2-1|TRBV19
TGTGCCAGTAGCGCGGACAGGGGTTCCTACAATGAGCAGTTCTTC
CASSADRGSYNEQFF
>-|-|TRBJ1-3|TRBV19
TGTGCCAGGAAACAGTGCCCCGGAAACACCATATATTTT
CARKQCPGNTIYF
>-|-|TRBJ1-1|TRBV6-4
TGTGCCAGCAGTGACTCCGGGGGAGGTACTGAAGCTTTCTTT
CASSDSGGGTEAFF
>-|-|TRBJ1-2|TRBV6-1
TGTGCCAGCAGTGAGCAATGGGGCCAGCTCTATGGCTACACCTTC
CASSEQWGQLYGYTF
>-|-|TRBJ1-4|TRBV7-9
TGTGCCAGCAGCCCAAATCCAACTAATGAAAAACTGTTTTTT
CASSPNPTNEKLFF
>-|-|TRBJ1-1|TRBV18
TGTGCCAGCTCACCTCATGCCGGGTCCAACACTGAAGCTTTCTTT
CASSPHAGSNTEAFF
>-|-|TRBJ2-3|TRBV10-3
TGTGCCATCAGTGAGTCGAGGCTAGCGACTAGCACAGATACGCAGTATTTT
CAISESRLATSTDTQYF
>-|TRBD2|TRBJ2-1|TRBV3-1/TRBV3-2
TGTGCCAGCAGCCAGGAGCCACCGGGGGGGAATGAGCAGTTCTTC
CASSQEPPGGNEQFF
>-|-|TRBJ1-1|TRBV3-1/TRBV3-2
TGTGCCAGCAGCGCGGCGGGGATTGAAGCTTTCTTT
CASSAAGIEAFF
>-|-|TRBJ2-1|TRBV27
TGTGCCAGCAGGCCCACAGGGTTTCTTTACAATGAGCAGTTCTTC
CASRPTGFLYNEQFF
>-|-|TRBJ2-5|TRBV3-1/TRBV3-2
TGTGCCAGCAGCCACACGCCTACAGGTGACCAAGAGACCCAGTACTTC
CASSHTPTGDQETQYF
>few|-|TRBJ1-3|TRBV6-5
TGTGCCAGCAGCTTACAACCAGGGACTGGAAACACCATATATTTT
CASSLQPGTGNTIYF